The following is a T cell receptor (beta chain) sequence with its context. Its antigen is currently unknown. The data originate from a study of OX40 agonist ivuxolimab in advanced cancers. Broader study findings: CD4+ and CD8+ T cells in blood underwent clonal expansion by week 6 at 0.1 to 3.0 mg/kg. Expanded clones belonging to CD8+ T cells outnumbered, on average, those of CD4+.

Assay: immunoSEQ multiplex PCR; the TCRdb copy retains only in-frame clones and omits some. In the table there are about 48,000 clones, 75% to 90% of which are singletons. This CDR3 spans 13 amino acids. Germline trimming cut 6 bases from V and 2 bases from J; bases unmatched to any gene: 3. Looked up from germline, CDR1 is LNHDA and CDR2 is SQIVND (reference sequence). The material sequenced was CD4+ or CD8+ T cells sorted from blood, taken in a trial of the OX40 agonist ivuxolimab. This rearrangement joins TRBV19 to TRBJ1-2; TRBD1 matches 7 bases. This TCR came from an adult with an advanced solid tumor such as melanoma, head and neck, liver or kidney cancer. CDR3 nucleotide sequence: TGTGCCAGTAGACTACAGGGGAACTATGGCTACACCTTC. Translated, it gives CASRLQGNYGYTF.